This T cell receptor beta chain was retrieved from a study of technical replicates of blood from several donors. This table comes from immunoSEQ multiplex PCR, and its TCRdb copy is limited to in-frame clones, with some not included. The sample consists of almost 85,000 clones, 97% of them appearing once. This sequence originates from a human donor in good health. The sequenced sample consisted of T cells isolated from PBMCs.

The CDR3: CASSLGQGFSGNTIYF. As DNA, the CDR3 is TGTGCCAGCAGCTTAGGCCAGGGGTTCTCTGGAAACACCATATATTTT. J is TRBJ1-3 and V is TRBV11-2; the D gene is possibly TRBD1 (6 bases). The CDR3 length is 16 residues. The germline V gene has CDR1 SGHAT and CDR2 FQNNGV. Between the trimmed V and J ends, which lost 1 base and 0 bases, there was a span of 10 bases.